This T cell receptor (beta chain) was identified in a study of T cell responses to AZD1222 COVID-19 vaccine. Study-wide points: Spike-specific TCR breadth and depth rose after two AZD1222 doses. Spike-wide vaccine-associated CD4 TCRs dominated at 160-218 and 743-854. Unmutated variant regions are reportedly the target of nearly half of TCRs that are spike-specific.

Produced via immunoSEQ multiplex PCR; TCRdb's table is partial and in-frame only. In the table there are around 140,000 clones, about 89% of which are singletons. Comment on this clone: The antigen remains undetermined.

This sequence originates from an adult in good health. The specimen comprised peripheral blood, sampled on day 0 of AZD1222 vaccination.

The DNA for the CDR3 is TGCGCCAGCTACCGGGACCATAATTCACCCCTCCACTTT. It yields the protein CASYRDHNSPLHF. The chain combines TRBV5-1 with TRBJ1-6; possible D gene TRBD1, 5 bases. The ends were cut back, 7 bases at V and 5 bases at J, with 10 bases in the middle. Germline V gives CDR1 SGHRS, CDR2 YFSETQ. CDR3 length equals 13 residues.